Below are 32 T cell receptor beta chains sequenced from a single sample in a study of blood T cell repertoires in COVID-19. The method was immunoSEQ multiplex PCR; TCRdb's version includes in-frame clones alone and lacks a portion of them. This table holds roughly 150,000 clones, 80% to 90% found once. The specimen sequenced was peripheral blood. All receptors come from a woman aged 70 to 79 with acute or convalescent COVID-19.

V gene TRBV7-2 combines with J gene TRBJ1-2, with 7 bases that match TRBD1. Germline lookup yields CDR1 SGHTA and CDR2 FQGNSA. The junction had 9 bases not matched to a gene; V was cut back by 4 bases and J by 7 bases. CDR3 length equals 14 residues. In nucleotides, the CDR3 is TGTGCCAGCAGCTCGGCCCCGGAGGGGGCTGGCTACACCTTC. It codes for CASSSAPEGAGYTF. Drawing the rest from reference TRBV7-2 and TRBJ1-2, the complete variable domain is GAGVSQSPSNKVTEKGKDVELRCDPISGHTALYWYRQSLGQGLEFLIYFQGNSAPDKSGLPSDRFSAERTGGSVSTLTIQRTQQEDSAVYLCASSSAPEGAGYTFGSGTRLTVV.

This clone was counted once. The chain combines TRBV7-9 with TRBJ2-1; 8 nucleotides align to TRBD2. CDR3 length: 16 amino acids. Germline V gene sequence: CDR1 SEHNR, CDR2 FQNEAQ (reference sequence). Losses at the gene ends were 1 base for V and 7 bases for J; bases not matched to a gene: 9. DNA of the CDR3: TGTGCCAGCAGCTTAGGTCCCCGGGGGGGCCCTAATGAGCAGTTCTTC. Translating it yields CASSLGPRGGPNEQFF.

The chain is built from TRBV27 and TRBJ1-5, with TRBD1 as a possible D gene (6 bases). CDR3 length equals 18 residues. Germline CDR1 and CDR2: MNHEY and SMNVEV (reference sequence). Trimming removed 3 bases from V and 0 bases from J, with 18 bases in between. CDR3 region: CASSLAGPDSLSNQPQHF. Written as DNA, the CDR3 is TGTGCCAGCAGTTTGGCGGGCCCGGACAGCCTTAGCAATCAGCCCCAGCATTTT.

J is TRBJ2-1 and V is TRBV7-2; 7 nucleotides agree with TRBD2. The length of the CDR3 is 17 residues. The germline V gene encodes CDR1 SGHTA and CDR2 FQGNSA. Germline trimming cut 2 bases from V and 0 bases from J; bases unmatched to any gene: 7. Here the CDR3 DNA reads TGTGCCAGCAGCTTACGGTCTAGCGGCTTCTCCTACAATGAGCAGTTCTTC. It specifies CASSLRSSGFSYNEQFF. The variable domain in full, completed from reference TRBV7-2 and TRBJ2-1, reads GAGVSQSPSNKVTEKGKDVELRCDPISGHTALYWYRQSLGQGLEFLIYFQGNSAPDKSGLPSDRFSAERTGGSVSTLTIQRTQQEDSAVYLCASSLRSSGFSYNEQFFGPGTRLTVL.

This chain joins TRBV6-2 or TRBV6-3 and TRBJ2-3; TRBD2 aligns across 9 bases. With V trimmed by 5 bases and J by 0 bases, 12 bases remained unmatched. The length of the CDR3 is 18 residues. Germline V gene data show CDR1 as MNHEY and CDR2 as SVGEGT. This chain's CDR3 is CASSTSTSLAGSTDTQYF. CDR3 DNA: TGTGCCAGCAGTACCTCGACATCCCTAGCGGGGAGCACAGATACGCAGTATTTT.

The rearrangement joins TRBV27 to TRBJ1-6; the D is unclear. Trimming removed 1 base from V and 3 bases from J, with 7 bases in between. The V gene's germline CDR1 is MNHEY and CDR2 SMNVEV (reference sequence). The length of the CDR3 is 15 residues. The CDR3, as DNA: TGTGCCAGCAGTTTATACAGAGACTATAATTCACCCCTCCACTTT. Translating it yields CASSLYRDYNSPLHF.

The DNA for the CDR3 is TGTGCCAGCAGCGAAAATACCGGGACAGGGATCTACACCTTC. Protein sequence: CASSENTGTGIYTF. The gene calls are TRBV7-2 and TRBJ1-2; 9 bases are a match to TRBD1. The CDR3 extends over 14 amino acids. Germline trimming cut 5 bases from V and 10 bases from J; bases unmatched to any gene: 11. Germline assignment: CDR1 SGHTA and CDR2 FQGNSA.

The V gene is TRBV18, the J gene TRBJ2-2, with a weak D call TRBD1 (6 bases). The CDR3 extends over 16 amino acids. The V end lost 3 bases, the J end lost 1 base, and 12 bases lay between the germline ends. The V gene's germline CDR1 is KGHSH and CDR2 LQKENI. The chain's CDR3 is CASSPQGLRNTGELFF. The CDR3 DNA sequence: TGTGCCAGCTCACCGCAGGGGTTGAGGAACACCGGGGAGCTGTTTTTT.

The chain recombines TRBV6-2 or TRBV6-3 with TRBJ2-1; TRBD1 aligns across 8 bases. Trimming removed 2 bases from V and 8 bases from J; junction bases left unmatched: 23. CDR3 length: 20 amino acids. From germline, CDR1 is MNHEY and CDR2 SVGEGT. The CDR3 spells CASSYPTPAKQGESHDEQFF. The DNA of the CDR3 is TGTGCCAGCAGTTACCCCACCCCTGCCAAACAGGGGGAATCTCACGATGAGCAGTTCTTC.

For this clone: This sample also contains other DNA sequences that code for the same CDR3. The rearrangement joins TRBV2 to TRBJ1-1; a weak D match, TRBD1 (6 bases). V lost 6 bases and J 1 base, leaving 9 bases between the germline ends. From germline, CDR1 is SNHLY and CDR2 FYNNEI. This CDR3 has 13 amino acids. CDR3 loop: CASSEQGNTEAFF. CDR3 nucleotide sequence: TGTGCCAGCAGCGAACAGGGGAACACTGAAGCTTTCTTT.

This clone appeared a single time. The rearrangement joins TRBV13 to TRBJ1-4; tentative D call: TRBD1 (6 bases). Germline V gene sequence: CDR1 PRHDT, CDR2 FYEKMQ (reference sequence). Deletions cut 7 bases from V and 0 bases from J, with 9 bases between. This CDR3 is 14 amino acids long. The CDR3 DNA reads TGTGCCAGCAAAAGGGGGACAACTAATGAAAAACTGTTTTTT. Protein sequence: CASKRGTTNEKLFF. Based on the CDR3 plus reference TRBV13 and TRBJ1-4, the full variable domain is AAGVIQSPRHLIKEKRETATLKCYPIPRHDTVYWYQQGPGQDPQFLISFYEKMQSDKGSIPDRFSAQQFSDYHSELNMSSLELGDSALYFCASKRGTTNEKLFFGSGTQLSVL.

The rearrangement uses TRBV25-1 and TRBJ2-5; 10 bases align to TRBD2. Germline CDR1 is MGHDK and CDR2 is SYGVNS. V trimming: 3 bases; J trimming: 5 bases; junction bases outside the gene matches: 6. The CDR3 sequence is 15 residues long. CDR3 bases: TGTGCCAGCAGTGAGGCTAGCGGGGGCCGGGAGACCCAGTACTTC. Residues: CASSEASGGRETQYF.

The V gene is TRBV5-8, the J gene TRBJ1-2; the match to TRBD1 covers 11 bases. The J segment lost 6 bases and the V segment lost 4 bases, leaving 11 bases of the junction unmatched. This CDR3 is 16 amino acids long. Germline assignment: CDR1 SGHTS and CDR2 YDEGEE. The CDR3 nucleotides read TGTGCCAGCAGCAAGGGACAGGGGGTTCATATCGATGGCTACACCTTC. It codes for CASSKGQGVHIDGYTF.

CDR3 nucleotide sequence: TGTGCCAGCAGTCGGCCGGGACACTCATCCTACGAGCAGTACTTC. It encodes CASSRPGHSSYEQYF. The V gene is TRBV27, the J gene TRBJ2-7, with D maybe TRBD1 (6 bases). Germline V gives CDR1 MNHEY, CDR2 SMNVEV (reference sequence). This CDR3 comprises 15 residues. Deletions cut 5 bases from V and 1 base from J, with 15 bases between.

The chain has TRBV5-1 and TRBJ1-1, with a weak D call TRBD1 (5 bases). The germline gives CDR1 SGHRS, CDR2 YFSETQ. CDR3 size: 14 residues. Trimming left V 4 bases short and J 4 bases short, with 14 bases between. The CDR3 DNA sequence: TGCGCCAGCAGCCCGGGGGTGGCGGGCACTGAAGCTTTCTTT. This translates into CASSPGVAGTEAFF.

V gene TRBV7-9 combines with J gene TRBJ2-2; D remains ambiguous. The CDR3 is 12 amino acids. Trimming removed 5 bases at V and 6 bases at J, with 7 bases between. The V gene's germline CDR1 is SEHNR and CDR2 FQNEAQ (reference sequence). The CDR3 DNA sequence: TGTGCCAGCAGCCCCTCTTCCGGGGAGCTGTTTTTT. Its protein product is CASSPSSGELFF.

This chain joins TRBV5-6 and TRBJ1-2; TRBD1 matches at 7 bases. Germline V gene lookup returns CDR1 SGHDT and CDR2 YYEEEE. V lost 4 bases to trimming and J lost 4 bases; unmatched junction nucleotides: 10. This CDR3 has 15 amino acids. Written as DNA, the CDR3 is TGTGCCAGCAGCGCACCGACAGGGAATTCCTATGGCTACACCTTC. Protein product: CASSAPTGNSYGYTF.

The rearrangement uses TRBV2 and TRBJ2-7, with TRBD1 matching over 9 bases. The V gene end was trimmed by 6 bases and the J gene end by 6 bases; junction bases not matched to a gene: 3. Germline CDR1 reads SNHLY; CDR2 reads FYNNEI. The CDR3 totals 12 residues. The CDR3, as DNA: TGTGCCAGCAGGGGACAGGGCTCCGAGCAGTACGTC. Its translation: CASRGQGSEQYV.

This chain links TRBV7-8 with TRBJ1-2; tentatively, D is TRBD1 (6 bases). CDR1 is SGHVS, CDR2 FQNEAQ, per germline. The length of the CDR3 is 17 residues. Trimming took off 1 base at V and 4 bases at J, with 19 bases between the two ends. CDR3 sequence (DNA): TGTGCCAGCAGCTTAGGGCGACTCGTGGACAGTATCTATGGCTACACCTTC. The encoded protein is CASSLGRLVDSIYGYTF.

The V and J genes are TRBV18 and TRBJ1-1, with D perhaps matching TRBD1 (5 bases). The CDR3 is 17 amino acids. The germline CDR1 and CDR2 sequences are KGHSH and LQKENI. V lost 1 base and J 7 bases, leaving 22 bases between the germline ends. CDR3 bases: TGTGCCAGCTCACCACAGCGGGTAAAAGGGGACGTCGGTGAAGCTTTCTTT. This codes for CASSPQRVKGDVGEAFF. Together with reference TRBV18 and TRBJ1-1, the CDR3 gives the full variable domain: NAGVMQNPRHLVRRRGQEARLRCSPMKGHSHVYWYRQLPEEGLKFMVYLQKENIIDESGMPKERFSAEFPKEGPSILRIQQVVRGDSAAYFCASSPQRVKGDVGEAFFGQGTRLTVV.

The chain recombines TRBV7-6 with TRBJ1-1; unclear D gene. This CDR3 is 14 amino acids long. V was clipped by 1 base and J by 2 bases, with 8 bases between them. Germline V lookup: CDR1 SGHVS, CDR2 FNYEAQ. The DNA of the CDR3 is TGTGCCAGCAGCTTAGGCTACAGAAACACTGAAGCTTTCTTT. Translated, it gives CASSLGYRNTEAFF.

The CDR3 is CASGLQGNQPQHF. As DNA, the CDR3 is TGTGCCAGTGGACTACAGGGGAATCAGCCCCAGCATTTT. V is TRBV19 and J is TRBJ1-5; 7 bases are a match to TRBD1. Looked up from germline, CDR1 is LNHDA and CDR2 is SQIVND (reference sequence). The CDR3 has 13 amino acids. With 8 bases clipped from V and 4 bases from J, the junction kept 5 bases outside the gene matches.

The chain uses TRBV19 and TRBJ1-5, with 9 positions matching TRBD1. CDR3 length: 16 residues. Germline V lookup: CDR1 LNHDA, CDR2 SQIVND (reference sequence). V was pared by 5 bases and J by 4 bases, with 9 bases of the junction left unmatched. CDR3 coding DNA: TGTGCCAGTAGTGCCTGGACAGGGGTCGGTAATCAGCCCCAGCATTTT. Translated: CASSAWTGVGNQPQHF.

V is TRBV7-9 and J is TRBJ2-3; 7 bases match TRBD1. Germline V gene sequence: CDR1 SEHNR, CDR2 FQNEAQ (reference sequence). This CDR3 region has 14 residues. With 1 base clipped from V and 4 bases from J, the junction kept 2 bases outside the gene matches. This CDR3 is CASSLDQGADTQYF. CDR3 coding DNA: TGTGCCAGCAGCTTAGACCAGGGGGCAGATACGCAGTATTTT.

The gene calls are TRBV6-6 and TRBJ2-7, with 13 bases that match TRBD2. The germline gives CDR1 MNHNY, CDR2 SVGAGI (reference sequence). The CDR3 totals 15 residues. With 4 bases clipped from V and 6 bases from J, the junction kept 6 bases outside the gene matches. In DNA form, the CDR3 reads TGTGCCAGCAGTTCGACTAGCGGGGGGACGGGCGAGCAGTACGTC. It yields the protein CASSSTSGGTGEQYV.

This clone was counted once. The chain is built from TRBV5-1 and TRBJ2-5; 10 bases map to TRBD2. V lost 3 bases, J lost 6 bases, and 5 bases stayed unmatched. Germline lookup yields CDR1 SGHRS and CDR2 YFSETQ. The CDR3 is 14 residues long. CDR3 region: CASSSLAGDKTQYF. CDR3 coding DNA: TGCGCCAGCAGCTCCCTAGCGGGGGATAAGACCCAGTACTTC.

The chain carries TRBV7-6 and TRBJ1-5, with D hard to call. This CDR3 spans 16 amino acids. The germline V gene encodes CDR1 SGHVS and CDR2 FNYEAQ. Trimming removed 1 base at V and 0 bases at J, with 10 bases between. The CDR3: CASSLDGGGSNQPQHF. CDR3 nucleotides: TGTGCCAGCAGCTTAGACGGCGGCGGTAGCAATCAGCCCCAGCATTTT.

V usage is TRBV27 and J usage is TRBJ1-6; 7 positions match TRBD1. With V trimmed by 3 bases and J by 8 bases, 4 bases remained unmatched. The CDR3 runs to 14 residues. Germline V gene data show CDR1 as MNHEY and CDR2 as SMNVEV (reference sequence). As DNA, the CDR3 is TGTGCCAGCAGTTTTAGGGGGCCGGATTCACCCCTCCACTTT. It specifies CASSFRGPDSPLHF.

The sample holds a few counts of this clone. The rearrangement links TRBV6-7 to TRBJ1-4, with D tentatively TRBD1 (6 bases). TRBV6-7 counts as an open reading frame of uncertain function. V dropped 0 bases and J dropped 4 bases, with 12 bases sitting between them. The CDR3 consists of 16 residues. The CDR3 DNA reads TGTGCCAGCAGTTACTCGGGCAGGACAGATAATGAAAAACTGTTTTTT. It translates to CASSYSGRTDNEKLFF.

This chain connects TRBV3-1 (or the pseudogene TRBV3-2) to TRBJ2-3, with 10 bases identical to TRBD2. From germline, CDR1 is LGHDT and CDR2 YNNKEL (reference sequence). With V trimmed by 1 base and J by 2 bases, 6 bases remained unmatched. The CDR3 covers 17 residues. The CDR3 loop reads CASSQALAGAPTDTQYF. The CDR3 DNA reads as TGTGCCAGCAGCCAAGCTCTAGCGGGGGCCCCCACAGATACGCAGTATTTT.

This sequence joins TRBV7-8 and TRBJ1-2; D possibly corresponds to TRBD1 (6 bases). Germline CDR1 reads SGHVS; CDR2 reads FQNEAQ. V was cut by 0 bases and J by 2 bases, with 19 bases left in between. CDR3 length: 18 residues. CDR3: CASSLAPSGQLHNYGYTF. The DNA for the CDR3 is TGTGCCAGCAGCTTAGCGCCGAGTGGACAGCTACACAACTATGGCTACACCTTC.

The CDR3, as DNA: TGTGCCAGCAGGAAGAGGTTGAGCAGGGAAACCCCAAGCTCCTACGAGCAGTACTTC. Encoded protein: CASRKRLSRETPSSYEQYF. The chain couples TRBV11-2 to TRBJ2-7, with D possibly matching TRBD1 (5 bases). Trimming cost V 6 bases and J 0 bases, with 27 bases left between them. The germline V gene has CDR1 SGHAT and CDR2 FQNNGV. The CDR3 length is 19 residues.